The 17 T cell receptor beta chains below all came from one sample that was sequenced in a study of blood T cell repertoires in COVID-19. Measured with immunoSEQ multiplex PCR; TCRdb has only the in-frame clones, and not every one. Among 440,000 or so clones listed, about 89% were seen once. The sequenced sample was peripheral blood. The source is a woman in her thirties or forties with COVID-19, enrolled during active disease.

The chain combines TRBV30 with TRBJ1-1; 9 bases match TRBD1. V was clipped by 4 bases and J by 10 bases; unmatched bases: 1. The CDR3 runs 10 residues. The germline gives CDR1 GTSNPN, CDR2 SVGIG (reference sequence). The CDR3 loop is CAWIQGAAFF. In DNA form, the CDR3 reads TGTGCCTGGATACAGGGGGCAGCTTTCTTT.

The V call is TRBV28, the J call TRBJ1-2, with 8 positions matching TRBD1. The CDR3 contains 14 residues. The ends lost 5 bases at V and 4 bases at J; junction bases unmatched: 6. CDR1 and CDR2 (germline): MDHEN, SYDVKM. This CDR3 is CASSPIDRGYGYTF. CDR3 nucleotide sequence: TGTGCCAGCAGTCCTATAGACAGGGGCTATGGCTACACCTTC.

The V and J genes are TRBV28 and TRBJ1-6; TRBD1 matches 8 bases. The CDR3 is 13 amino acids. Germline V gene sequence: CDR1 MDHEN, CDR2 SYDVKM. V lost 3 bases to trimming and J lost 8 bases; unmatched junction nucleotides: 0. The DNA of the CDR3 is TGTGCCAGCAGTTTGACAGGGGATTCACCCCTCCACTTT. Its protein is CASSLTGDSPLHF.

In this sample, this clone turned up once. The rearrangement joins TRBV10-3 to TRBJ2-5, with 7 bases lining up with TRBD1. The length of the CDR3 is 14 residues. V lost 4 bases and J lost 5; bases outside the gene matches: 7. The germline CDR1 and CDR2 sequences are ENHRY and SYGVKD. The CDR3 nucleotides read TGTGCCATCAGTGCGACAGGGAATGCGGAGACCCAGTACTTC. Protein: CAISATGNAETQYF.

The chain employs TRBV27 and TRBJ2-5; tentatively, D is TRBD2 (5 bases). The CDR3 loop spans 12 amino acids. V lost 5 bases to trimming and J lost 6 bases, with 10 bases between them. Germline assignment: CDR1 MNHEY and CDR2 SMNVEV (reference sequence). CDR3 nucleotide sequence: TGTGCCAGCAGTACATCGGGAAAGACCCAGTACTTC. It yields the protein CASSTSGKTQYF.

J is TRBJ1-5 and V is TRBV27; the D is unclear. The V end was cut by 0 bases, the J end by 0 bases, with 6 bases between. The CDR3 extends over 15 amino acids. Per the germline V gene, CDR1 is MNHEY and CDR2 is SMNVEV (reference sequence). The CDR3 nucleotides read TGTGCCAGCAGTTTATCCGGGTATAGCAATCAGCCCCAGCATTTT. Translating gives CASSLSGYSNQPQHF.

The V call is TRBV5-1, the J call TRBJ2-1, with D maybe TRBD2 (5 bases). Trimming took 0 bases from V and 5 from J, leaving 12 bases between them. Germline V gives CDR1 SGHRS, CDR2 YFSETQ. The CDR3 extends over 15 amino acids. The CDR3 spells CASSLAGITNNEQFF. The CDR3 DNA sequence: TGCGCCAGCAGCTTGGCGGGGATCACGAACAATGAGCAGTTCTTC.

The chain links TRBV5-1 to TRBJ1-2; perhaps TRBD1 as D (5 bases). Germline assignment: CDR1 SGHRS and CDR2 YFSETQ. The CDR3 totals 13 residues. V was shortened by 0 bases and J by 4 bases, with 7 bases between the two germline ends. DNA for the CDR3: TGCGCCAGCAGCTTGGGACAGATCTATGGCTACACCTTC. Its translation is CASSLGQIYGYTF.

V usage is TRBV5-4 and J usage is TRBJ2-3; TRBD1 matches at 7 bases. The germline gives CDR1 SGHNT, CDR2 YYREEE (reference sequence). The CDR3 is 16 residues long. With 4 bases clipped from V and 3 bases from J, the junction kept 11 bases outside the gene matches. The CDR3 region is CASSEGQAHVTDTQYF. CDR3 DNA sequence: TGTGCCAGCAGCGAAGGACAGGCCCATGTGACAGATACGCAGTATTTT.

V is TRBV12-3 or TRBV12-4 and J is TRBJ1-3, with D hard to call. The CDR3 spans 11 residues. Trimming stripped 5 bases from V and 11 bases from J, with 10 bases between. The CDR3 nucleotides are TGTGCCAGCAGTCCCCGGGGAGCCATATATTTT. Its translation: CASSPRGAIYF.

The rearrangement uses TRBV7-9 and TRBJ2-5; TRBD1 agrees at 7 bases. After removal of 6 bases from V and 0 bases from J, the junction contained 7 bases not matched to a gene. CDR1 is SEHNR, CDR2 FQNEAQ, per germline (reference sequence). The CDR3 loop spans 15 amino acids. Here the CDR3 reads CASRQTGTYQETQYF. The CDR3 nucleotides are TGTGCCAGCAGACAGACAGGGACCTACCAAGAGACCCAGTACTTC.

The V gene is TRBV9, the J gene TRBJ2-7; D gene unclear. This CDR3 is 13 amino acids long. The germline V gene has CDR1 SGDLS and CDR2 YYNGEE. Between the trimmed V and J ends, which lost 0 bases and 2 bases, there was a span of 6 bases. The CDR3 region has the DNA TGTGCCAGCAGCGTAGGACATCCCTACGAGCAGTACTTC. This encodes CASSVGHPYEQYF.

The rearrangement joins TRBV21-1 to TRBJ1-2; TRBD1 is taken as the D call from the table, unchecked against the DNA. TRBV21-1 is recorded as a pseudogene. This CDR3 has 15 residues. CDR3 sequence (DNA): TGTGCCAGCAGCAACCGGGACAGCGGTGTCTATGGCTACACCTTC. It yields the protein CASSNRDSGVYGYTF.

The rearrangement joins TRBV19 to TRBJ2-2, with unresolved D. Trimming cost V 5 bases and J 1 base, with 8 bases left between them. The CDR3 has 14 residues. Germline V gene lookup returns CDR1 LNHDA and CDR2 SQIVND (reference sequence). CDR3: CASSVTRNTGELFF. The DNA of the CDR3 is TGTGCCAGTAGTGTCACCAGGAACACCGGGGAGCTGTTTTTT.

The chain joins TRBV28 to TRBJ2-7; 7 bases line up with TRBD1. In germline, CDR1 is MDHEN, CDR2 SYDVKM. The CDR3 totals 12 residues. Unmatched junction bases numbered 7, after V lost 11 bases and J lost 3 bases. CDR3 DNA sequence: TGTGCCGTCGGACAGGAGGTCTACGAGCAGTACTTC. Its protein is CAVGQEVYEQYF.

As to this clone: In the same sample, other DNA sequences code for this CDR3. CDR3 sequence (DNA): TGCGCCAGCAGCTCGGGACAGCTTAACACTGAAGCTTTCTTT. Its protein is CASSSGQLNTEAFF. The chain employs TRBV5-1 and TRBJ1-1; 7 bases line up with TRBD1. V lost 3 bases, J lost 2 bases, and 4 bases stayed unmatched. The CDR3 consists of 14 residues. Germline V CDR1 and CDR2: SGHRS, YFSETQ. The full variable domain, its missing parts supplied by reference TRBV5-1 and TRBJ1-1, is KAGVTQTPRYLIKTRGQQVTLSCSPISGHRSVSWYQQTPGQGLQFLFEYFSETQRNKGNFPGRFSGRQFSNSRSEMNVSTLELGDSALYLCASSSGQLNTEAFFGQGTRLTVV.

The rearrangement joins TRBV2 to TRBJ2-7; 10 nucleotides agree with TRBD1. The junction had 3 bases not matched to a gene; V was cut back by 7 bases and J by 6 bases. Germline CDR1 and CDR2: SNHLY and FYNNEI. CDR3 length equals 12 residues. CDR3 residues: CASNRDRGEQYF. The DNA of the CDR3 is TGTGCCAGCAACCGGGACAGGGGCGAGCAGTACTTC.